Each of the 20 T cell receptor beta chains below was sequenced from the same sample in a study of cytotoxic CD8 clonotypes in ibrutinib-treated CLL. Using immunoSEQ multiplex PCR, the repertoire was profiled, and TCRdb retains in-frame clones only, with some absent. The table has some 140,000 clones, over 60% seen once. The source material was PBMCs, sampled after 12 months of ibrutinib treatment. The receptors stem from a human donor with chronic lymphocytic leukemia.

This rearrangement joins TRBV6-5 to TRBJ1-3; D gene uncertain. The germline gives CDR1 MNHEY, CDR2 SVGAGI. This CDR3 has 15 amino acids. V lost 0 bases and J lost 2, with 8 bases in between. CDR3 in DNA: TGTGCCAGCAGTTACTCGGGGATAGCTGGAAACACCATATATTTT. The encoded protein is CASSYSGIAGNTIYF.

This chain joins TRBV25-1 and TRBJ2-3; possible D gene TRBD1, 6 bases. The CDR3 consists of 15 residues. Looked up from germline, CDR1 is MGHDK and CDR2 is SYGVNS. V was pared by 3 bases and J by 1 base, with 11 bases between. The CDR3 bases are TGTGCCAGCAGTGATACGACAGGTCGCACAGATACGCAGTATTTT. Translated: CASSDTTGRTDTQYF.

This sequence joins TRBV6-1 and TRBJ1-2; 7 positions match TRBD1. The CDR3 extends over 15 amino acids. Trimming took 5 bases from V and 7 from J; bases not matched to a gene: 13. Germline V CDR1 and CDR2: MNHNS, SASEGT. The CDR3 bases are TGTGCCAGCAGTCCCTCCCAATGGGACAGAGTTGGCTACACCTTC. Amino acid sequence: CASSPSQWDRVGYTF.

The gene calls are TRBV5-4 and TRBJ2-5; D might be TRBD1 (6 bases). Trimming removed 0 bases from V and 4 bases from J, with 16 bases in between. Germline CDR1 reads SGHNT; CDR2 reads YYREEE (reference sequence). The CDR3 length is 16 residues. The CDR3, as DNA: TGTGCCAGCAGCTTGGATTCGACAGGAGGAGCAGAGACCCAGTACTTC. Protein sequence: CASSLDSTGGAETQYF.

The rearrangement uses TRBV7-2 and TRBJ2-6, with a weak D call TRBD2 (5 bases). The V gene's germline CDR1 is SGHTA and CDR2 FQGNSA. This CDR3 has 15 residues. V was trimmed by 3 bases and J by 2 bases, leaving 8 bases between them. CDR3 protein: CASSLVLAGANVLTF. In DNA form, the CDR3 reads TGTGCCAGCAGCTTGGTACTAGCTGGGGCCAACGTCCTGACTTTC.

This CDR3 is CASSIGRSSGRKETQYF. The DNA for the CDR3 is TGTGCCAGTAGTATAGGTCGGAGTAGCGGGAGAAAAGAGACCCAGTACTTC. The chain employs TRBV19 and TRBJ2-5; TRBD2 matches 9 bases. The germline CDR1 and CDR2 sequences are LNHDA and SQIVND (reference sequence). Trimming at V came to 1 base and at J to 3 bases, leaving 9 bases not matched to a gene. The CDR3 spans 17 residues.

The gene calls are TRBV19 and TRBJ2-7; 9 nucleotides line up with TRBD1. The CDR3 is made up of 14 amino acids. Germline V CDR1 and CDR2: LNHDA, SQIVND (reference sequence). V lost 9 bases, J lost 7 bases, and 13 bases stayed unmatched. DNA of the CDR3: TGTGCCAGCCAGGGGACAGGGCAAGGCAGGGAGCAGTACTTC. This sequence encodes CASQGTGQGREQYF.

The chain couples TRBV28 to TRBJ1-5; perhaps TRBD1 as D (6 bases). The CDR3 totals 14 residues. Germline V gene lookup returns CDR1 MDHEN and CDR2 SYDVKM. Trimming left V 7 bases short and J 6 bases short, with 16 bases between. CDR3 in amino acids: CASTVGGASQPQHF. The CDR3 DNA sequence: TGTGCCAGCACCGTGGGGGGGGCTAGTCAGCCCCAGCATTTT. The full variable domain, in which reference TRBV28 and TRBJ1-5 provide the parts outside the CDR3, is DVKVTQSSRYLVKRTGEKVFLECVQDMDHENMFWYRQDPGLGLRLIYFSYDVKMKEKGDIPEGYSVSREKKERFSLILESASTNQTSMYLCASTVGGASQPQHFGDGTRLSIL.

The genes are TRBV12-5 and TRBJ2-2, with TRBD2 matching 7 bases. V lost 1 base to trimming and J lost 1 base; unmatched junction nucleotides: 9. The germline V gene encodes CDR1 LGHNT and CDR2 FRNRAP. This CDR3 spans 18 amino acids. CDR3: CASGLGAGVILNTGELFF. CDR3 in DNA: TGTGCTAGTGGTTTGGGGGCGGGAGTAATCCTGAACACCGGGGAGCTGTTTTTT.

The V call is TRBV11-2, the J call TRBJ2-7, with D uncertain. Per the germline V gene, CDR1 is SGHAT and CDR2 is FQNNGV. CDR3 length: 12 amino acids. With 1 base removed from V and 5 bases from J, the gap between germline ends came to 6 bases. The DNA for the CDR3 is TGTGCCAGCAGCTTAGGCCAAGACGAGCAGTACTTC. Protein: CASSLGQDEQYF.

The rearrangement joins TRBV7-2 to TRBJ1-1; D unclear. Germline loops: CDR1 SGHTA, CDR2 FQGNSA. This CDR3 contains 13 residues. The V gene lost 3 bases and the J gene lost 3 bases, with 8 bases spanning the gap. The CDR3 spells CASSLGSDTEAFF. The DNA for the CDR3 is TGTGCCAGCAGCTTGGGGAGTGACACTGAAGCTTTCTTT.

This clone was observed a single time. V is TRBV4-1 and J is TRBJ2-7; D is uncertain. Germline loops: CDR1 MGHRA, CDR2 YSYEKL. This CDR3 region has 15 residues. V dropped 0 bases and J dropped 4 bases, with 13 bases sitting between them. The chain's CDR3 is CASSQEPARRYEQYF. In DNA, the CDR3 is TGCGCCAGCAGCCAAGAACCCGCTCGTAGATACGAGCAGTACTTC.

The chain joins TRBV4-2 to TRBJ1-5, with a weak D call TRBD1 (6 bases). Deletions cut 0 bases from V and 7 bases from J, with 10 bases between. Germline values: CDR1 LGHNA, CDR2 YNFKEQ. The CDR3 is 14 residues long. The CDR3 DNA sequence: TGTGCCAGCAGCCAAGAAGGGGGGGGGCAGCCCCAGCATTTT. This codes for CASSQEGGGQPQHF.

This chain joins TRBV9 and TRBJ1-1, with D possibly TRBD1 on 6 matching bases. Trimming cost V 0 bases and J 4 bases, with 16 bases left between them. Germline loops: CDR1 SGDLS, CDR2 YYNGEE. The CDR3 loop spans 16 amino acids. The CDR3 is CASSVVGGGEVTEAFF. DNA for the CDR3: TGTGCCAGCAGCGTAGTAGGGGGAGGAGAAGTCACTGAAGCTTTCTTT. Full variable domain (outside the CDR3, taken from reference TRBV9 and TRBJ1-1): DSGVTQTPKHLITATGQRVTLRCSPRSGDLSVYWYQQSLDQGLQFLIQYYNGEERAKGNILERFSAQQFPDLHSELNLSSLELGDSALYFCASSVVGGGEVTEAFFGQGTRLTVV.

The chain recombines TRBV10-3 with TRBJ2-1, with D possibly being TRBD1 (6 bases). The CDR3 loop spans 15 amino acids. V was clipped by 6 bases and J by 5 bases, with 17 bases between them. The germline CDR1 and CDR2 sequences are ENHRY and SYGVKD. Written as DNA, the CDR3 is TGTGCCATCAGAACAGGGCTGAGGTCTCACAATGAGCAGTTCTTC. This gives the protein CAIRTGLRSHNEQFF.

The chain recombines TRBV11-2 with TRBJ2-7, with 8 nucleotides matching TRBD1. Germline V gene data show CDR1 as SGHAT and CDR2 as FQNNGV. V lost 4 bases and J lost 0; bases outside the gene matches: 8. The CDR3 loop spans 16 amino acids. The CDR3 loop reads CASSSLGTGTSYEQYF. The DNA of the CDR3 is TGTGCCAGCAGCTCCCTGGGGACAGGAACCTCCTACGAGCAGTACTTC. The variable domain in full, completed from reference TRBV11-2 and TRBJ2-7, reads EAGVAQSPRYKIIEKRQSVAFWCNPISGHATLYWYQQILGQGPKLLIQFQNNGVVDDSQLPKDRFSAERLKGVDSTLKIQPAKLEDSAVYLCASSSLGTGTSYEQYFGPGTRLTVT.

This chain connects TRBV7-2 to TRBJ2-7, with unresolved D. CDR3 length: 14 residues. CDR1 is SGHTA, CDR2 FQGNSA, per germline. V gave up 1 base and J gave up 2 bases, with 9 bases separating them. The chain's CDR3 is CASSLVQITYEQYF. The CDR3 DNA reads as TGTGCCAGCAGCTTAGTTCAGATTACCTACGAGCAGTACTTC.

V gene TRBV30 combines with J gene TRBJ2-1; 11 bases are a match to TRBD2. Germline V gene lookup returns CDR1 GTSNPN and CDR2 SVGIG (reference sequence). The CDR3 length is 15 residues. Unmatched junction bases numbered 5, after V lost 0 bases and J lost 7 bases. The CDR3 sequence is CAWSVPSGRWNEQFF. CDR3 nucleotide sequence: TGTGCCTGGAGTGTCCCTAGCGGGAGGTGGAATGAGCAGTTCTTC.

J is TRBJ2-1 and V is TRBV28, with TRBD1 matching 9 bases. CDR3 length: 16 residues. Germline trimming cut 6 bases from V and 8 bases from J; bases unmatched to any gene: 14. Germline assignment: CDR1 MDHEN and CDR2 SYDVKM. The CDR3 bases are TGTGCCAGCAGCCCGACAATAGGGACAGGGAAATATGAGCAGTTCTTC. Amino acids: CASSPTIGTGKYEQFF. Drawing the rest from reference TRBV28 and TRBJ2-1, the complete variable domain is DVKVTQSSRYLVKRTGEKVFLECVQDMDHENMFWYRQDPGLGLRLIYFSYDVKMKEKGDIPEGYSVSREKKERFSLILESASTNQTSMYLCASSPTIGTGKYEQFFGPGTRLTVL.

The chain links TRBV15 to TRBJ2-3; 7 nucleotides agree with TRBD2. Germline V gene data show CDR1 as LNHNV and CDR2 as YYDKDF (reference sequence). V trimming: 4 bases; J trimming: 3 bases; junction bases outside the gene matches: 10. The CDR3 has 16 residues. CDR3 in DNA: TGTGCCACCAGCAAAGGAAGGGCGGGAGCAACAGATACGCAGTATTTT. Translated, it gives CATSKGRAGATDTQYF.